The 22 T cell receptor beta chains below were found in one sample sequenced in a study of molecular identifiers for immune sequencing clone quantification. TCRdb redid the calling of the PCR reads with MiXCR, one entry per CDR3 protein. Here the sample spans some 580,000 distinct CDR3 sequences, about 25% being singletons. The sequenced sample was naive CD8+ T cells from blood, with Jurkat cell RNA spiked in. Stated subset: FACS-sorted CD8+CD4-CCR7+CD45RA+ naive T cells. All receptors derive from a human donor in good health. Some libraries in this study had Jurkat cell RNA spiked in.

This clonotype showed up many times. The chain carries TRBV7-9 and TRBJ2-7, with 7 bases lining up with TRBD1. Germline V CDR1 and CDR2: SEHNR, FQNEAQ (reference sequence). The CDR3 spans 14 residues. V lost 4 bases and J lost 4; bases outside the gene matches: 7. CDR3 amino acids: CASSSRQGRYEQYF. CDR3 DNA: TGTGCCAGCAGCTCACGACAGGGTCGGTACGAGCAGTACTTC.

This clonotype was observed a handful of times. The chain combines TRBV20-1 with TRBJ2-5, with 10 bases identical to TRBD2. This CDR3 has 16 residues. V gave up 4 bases and J gave up 5 bases; unmatched junction bases: 13. In germline, CDR1 is DFQATT, CDR2 SNEGSKA (reference sequence). The CDR3 nucleotides are TGCAGTGCTACCGAATCCACTAGCGGGGCTGGTGAGACCCAGTACTTC. It yields the protein CSATESTSGAGETQYF.

In this sample, this clonotype turned up many times. The chain is built from TRBV2 and TRBJ1-6; TRBD1 might be the D (5 bases). The CDR3 has 13 residues. Germline loops: CDR1 SNHLY, CDR2 FYNNEI. V was shortened by 4 bases and J by 9 bases, with 10 bases between the two germline ends. CDR3 sequence (DNA): TGTGCCAGCAGTGGAGGGGCTCGTTCACCCCTCCACTTT. Amino acids: CASSGGARSPLHF.

A few counts support this clonotype. The CDR3 region has the DNA TGTGCCAGCAGTTACTGGGACAGAAGGCCCCGGGGGGCCATTCAGTACTTC. It encodes CASSYWDRRPRGAIQYF. The genes are TRBV6-5 and TRBJ2-4, with D perhaps assigned TRBD1 or TRBD2 (7 bases each). Trimming stripped 1 base from V and 9 bases from J, with 22 bases between. Looked up from germline, CDR1 is MNHEY and CDR2 is SVGAGI. The CDR3 has 17 residues.

In the case of this clonotype: At one end, the junction sequence differs from germline, possibly due to a read error. V and J are TRBV11-2 and TRBJ2-7, with D perhaps matching TRBD1 or TRBD2 (5 bases each). CDR1 and CDR2 (germline): SGHAT, FQNNGV. The CDR3 is 16 amino acids. The CDR3 DNA follows: TGTGCCAGCACCCCCGGTAGCAGGGTCGGGACCTACGAGCAGCACTTC. It encodes CASTPGSRVGTYEQHF.

Remarks on this clonotype: At one boundary the junction diverges from the germline segment, which might be a read error. The rearrangement uses TRBV5-1 and TRBJ2-7; 10 nucleotides align to TRBD2. The V gene's germline CDR1 is SGHRS and CDR2 YFSETQ. This CDR3 is built from 13 residues. This CDR3 is CASSLALAGEPYF. The CDR3 bases are TGCGCCAGCAGCTTGGCGCTAGCGGGAGAGCCGTACTTC.

This clonotype was observed once. A read error may explain this, as a much larger clone is one base away. In DNA form, the CDR3 reads TGTGCCAGCAGCTTAGCGCTCACAACCCACACTGAAGCTTTCTTT. Protein sequence: CASSLALTTHTEAFF. The chain employs TRBV7-9 and TRBJ1-1, with D hard to call. This CDR3 is built from 15 residues. With 0 bases removed from V and 3 bases from J, the gap between germline ends came to 11 bases. Germline CDR1 SEHNR, CDR2 FQNEAQ (reference sequence).

This clonotype was found many times. V and J are TRBV27 and TRBJ1-1; a possible D gene is TRBD1 (5 bases). CDR3 length: 15 amino acids. Germline V gene data show CDR1 as MNHEY and CDR2 as SMNVEV (reference sequence). Trimming shortened V by 2 bases and J by 4 bases, and 14 bases separated the two germline ends. CDR3 residues: CASSLIQERTTEAFF. The CDR3 nucleotides are TGTGCCAGCAGTTTAATACAGGAAAGGACCACTGAAGCTTTCTTT.

On this clonotype: This clone may be a read error of a much larger clone one base away. The chain recombines TRBV7-9 with TRBJ2-7; D not certain. CDR1 is SEHNR and CDR2 is FQNEAQ in the germline V gene (reference sequence). Trimming pared 8 bases from V and 0 bases from J, leaving 11 bases between. There are 13 residues in the CDR3. CDR3 in DNA: TGTGCCAGCGGCGCCCAGAGCTCCTACGAGCAGTACTTC. The encoded protein is CASGAQSSYEQYF.

Worth noting for this clonotype: The junction departs from germline at one end; a sequencing error may be responsible. The gene calls are TRBV4-1 and TRBJ2-7, with TRBD1 matching over 8 bases. This CDR3 spans 15 amino acids. Germline assignment: CDR1 MGHRA and CDR2 YSYEKL. CDR3 protein: CASSRLGTGRYERYF. The CDR3 DNA is TGCGCCAGCAGCCGGTTGGGGACAGGACGATACGAGCGGTACTTC.

A word on this clonotype: One end of the junction does not line up with germline, which may come from a read error. The chain is built from TRBV18 and TRBJ2-2; a weak D match, TRBD1 (6 bases). This CDR3 has 17 amino acids. Germline CDR1 KGHSH, CDR2 LQKENI. The CDR3 protein is CASSPPIPGDHTGELFF. The CDR3 DNA reads TGCGCCAGCTCACCACCGATTCCAGGGGATCACACCGGGGAGCTGTTTTTT.

Comments on this clonotype: This may be a read error: a much more frequent sequence differs by one nucleotide. The chain carries TRBV2 and TRBJ2-5; TRBD1 agrees at 8 bases. CDR3 length: 15 residues. Per germline, CDR1 SNHLY and CDR2 FYNNEI. CDR3 bases: TGTGCCAGCAGGGTTACCAGGGGGCCCCAAGAGCCCCAGTACTTC. It codes for CASRVTRGPQEPQYF.

V and J are TRBV4-2 and TRBJ1-1; 8 nucleotides line up with TRBD1. Germline-derived CDR1 and CDR2 are LGHNA and YNFKEQ. The CDR3 extends over 16 amino acids. The junction had 7 bases not matched to a gene; V was cut back by 4 bases and J by 0 bases. The CDR3 region has the DNA TGTGCCAGCAGCCTCTCGGACAGGGCCATGAACACTGAAGCTTTCTTT. Its protein is CASSLSDRAMNTEAFF.

This clonotype has only one observation. At one end, the junction sequence differs from germline, possibly due to a read error. This chain joins TRBV29-1 and TRBJ2-7; 11 bases are a match to TRBD2. Germline CDR1 is SQVTM and CDR2 is ANQGSEA. The CDR3 is made up of 15 amino acids. DNA for the CDR3: TGCGGCGTTGAAGGGACTAGCGGTATCCCCTACGAGCAGTACTTC. It codes for CGVEGTSGIPYEQYF.

This clonotype was found a few times. The V call is TRBV27, the J call TRBJ1-4; a weak D match, TRBD1 (6 bases). Germline assignment: CDR1 MNHEY and CDR2 SMNVEV (reference sequence). V was clipped by 7 bases and J by 0 bases, with 21 bases between them. The CDR3 loop spans 18 amino acids. The CDR3 loop is CASTPEGGAGATNEKLFF. The CDR3 DNA reads TGTGCCAGCACCCCAGAAGGGGGGGCTGGAGCAACTAATGAAAAACTGTTTTTT.

This clonotype was counted at least ten times. The gene calls are TRBV18 and TRBJ1-2; D call uncertain. V lost 4 bases to trimming and J lost 7 bases, with 16 bases between them. Germline loops: CDR1 KGHSH, CDR2 LQKENI. This CDR3 spans 14 amino acids. Written as DNA, the CDR3 is TGTGCCAGCTCACGACCAGAACGACAATCTGGCTACACCTTC. This translates into CASSRPERQSGYTF.

This clonotype was found a few times. The CDR3 nucleotides read TGTGCCAGCAGCATACACGCCCTAGGGTTCGAGCAGTACTTC. It yields the protein CASSIHALGFEQYF. J is TRBJ2-7 and V is TRBV6-2 or TRBV6-3; D is unresolved. Trimming removed 6 bases at V and 6 bases at J, with 18 bases between. Germline V lookup: CDR1 MNHEY, CDR2 SVGEGT. The CDR3 runs to 14 residues.

V and J are TRBV6-5 and TRBJ2-2, with no clear D. Between the trimmed V and J ends, which lost 5 bases and 1 base, there was a span of 8 bases. There are 14 residues in the CDR3. Germline lookup yields CDR1 MNHEY and CDR2 SVGAGI. As DNA, the CDR3 is TGTGCCAGCAGTGCCAGACTGAACACCGGGGAGCTGTTTTTT. Residues: CASSARLNTGELFF.

This clonotype was counted once. It may be a read error: a sequence one base away is much more abundant. The V and J genes are TRBV4-1 and TRBJ2-7; 9 nucleotides match TRBD1. The CDR3 is made up of 15 amino acids. The germline gives CDR1 MGHRA, CDR2 YSYEKL. CDR3 bases: TGCGCCAGCAGCCAAGAGGACAGGGGCTCCTGCGAGCAGTACTTC. Amino acid sequence: CASSQEDRGSCEQYF.

This clonotype was observed a handful of times. The chain uses TRBV20-1 and TRBJ2-2; no firm D call. Germline CDR1 and CDR2: DFQATT and SNEGSKA (reference sequence). Trimming removed 5 bases from V and 0 bases from J, with 7 bases in between. This CDR3 spans 13 amino acids. CDR3 nucleotide sequence: TGCAGTGCTGGGTATGCGAACACCGGGGAGCTGTTTTTT. This sequence encodes CSAGYANTGELFF.

With regard to this clonotype: One end of the junction does not line up with germline, which may come from a read error. The V and J genes are TRBV13 and TRBJ2-5; a weak D match, TRBD2 (5 bases). CDR3 length: 15 amino acids. The germline V gene has CDR1 PRHDT and CDR2 FYEKMQ (reference sequence). CDR3: CASREWGSGVEPQYF. The CDR3 nucleotides read TGTGCCAGCAGGGAGTGGGGAAGCGGAGTAGAGCCCCAGTACTTC.

On this clonotype itself: Lacking the conserved final phenylalanine or tryptophan, this CDR3 likely reflects a read error. The chain is built from TRBV5-1 and TRBJ2-7; D may be TRBD1 (5 bases). The germline CDR1 and CDR2 sequences are SGHRS and YFSETQ. The CDR3 contains 14 residues. The CDR3 DNA sequence: TGCGCCAACAGCTTTGACAGTATTGCCTACGAGCAGTACCTC. It is translated as CANSFDSIAYEQYL.